These 26 T cell receptor beta chains were sequenced from one sample in a study of T cells in Graves' hyperthyroidism and ophthalmopathy. Researchers amplified the TCR beta CDR3 regions from RNA transcripts. HTBI primers were employed in a first-round RT-PCR of the TCR CDR3. TCRdb passed the multiplex PCR reads through MiXCR, listing each CDR3 protein once. This sample has nearly 250,000 distinct CDR3 sequences, with over 20% found just once. The sequencing sample was made of blood. These receptors all stem from a woman aged 35 to 49 with Graves' ophthalmopathy.

This chain uses TRBV5-1 with TRBJ2-7; unclear D gene. This CDR3 has 13 residues. Germline CDR1 SGHRS, CDR2 YFSETQ. Trimming removed 4 bases from V and 3 bases from J, with 11 bases in between. In DNA form, the CDR3 reads TGCGCCAGCAGCCCCCCTCCGGACTACGAGCAGTACTTC. Translated, it gives CASSPPPDYEQYF.

The rearrangement uses TRBV20-1 and TRBJ1-5, with 9 positions matching TRBD1. The CDR3 contains 13 residues. V was pared by 5 bases and J by 3 bases, with 2 bases of the junction left unmatched. In germline, CDR1 is DFQATT, CDR2 SNEGSKA (reference sequence). DNA of the CDR3: TGCAGTGCTGACAGGGGGGACAATCAGCCCCAGCATTTT. It codes for CSADRGDNQPQHF.

There are many counts of this clonotype. V usage is TRBV6-4 and J usage is TRBJ2-2; D uncertain. Trimming shortened V by 4 bases and J by 3 bases, and 6 bases separated the two germline ends. Looked up from germline, CDR1 is MRHNA and CDR2 is SNTAGT. The CDR3 has 13 residues. CDR3 protein: CASSAPDTGELFF. The CDR3 nucleotides are TGTGCCAGCAGTGCTCCGGACACCGGGGAGCTGTTTTTT.

The table lists this clonotype with many counts. V usage is TRBV4-1 and J usage is TRBJ1-3; D possibly corresponds to TRBD1 (6 bases). The CDR3 sequence is 15 residues long. Trimming pared 6 bases from V and 1 base from J, leaving 13 bases between. The germline CDR1 and CDR2 sequences are MGHRA and YSYEKL. In nucleotides, the CDR3 is TGCGCCAGCAGGGGGGGGGGGGCATCTGGAAACACCATATATTTT. Amino acid sequence: CASRGGGASGNTIYF.

Comment on this clonotype: Possible read error: a much larger clone is one base away. J is TRBJ2-6 and V is TRBV25-1, with D tentatively TRBD1 or TRBD2 (5 bases each). Germline CDR1 MGHDK, CDR2 SYGVNS. This CDR3 has 15 amino acids. Trimming stripped 4 bases from V and 2 bases from J, with 9 bases between. The CDR3 DNA sequence: TGTGCCAGCAGTGTGGGGGTGGCTGGGGCCAACGTCCTGACTTTC. It is translated as CASSVGVAGANVLTF.

The rearrangement links TRBV11-2 to TRBJ2-4, with 12 positions matching TRBD1. The CDR3 consists of 17 residues. V trimming: 5 bases; J trimming: 3 bases; junction bases outside the gene matches: 8. CDR1 and CDR2 from the germline V gene are SGHAT and FQNNGV. This chain's CDR3 is CASSLGQGALVKNIQYF. CDR3 in DNA: TGTGCCAGCAGCCTGGGACAGGGGGCGTTGGTCAAAAACATTCAGTACTTC.

This clonotype was detected many times. The rearrangement uses TRBV19 and TRBJ1-5; D is uncertain. The germline CDR1 and CDR2 sequences are LNHDA and SQIVND (reference sequence). The ends were cut back, 2 bases at V and 0 bases at J, with 17 bases in the middle. This CDR3 contains 18 residues. The CDR3 here is CASSIIAGQRYSNQPQHF. The CDR3 DNA is TGTGCCAGTAGTATAATTGCAGGTCAACGCTATAGCAATCAGCCCCAGCATTTT.

The V call is TRBV6-1, the J call TRBJ2-7; D is perhaps TRBD1 (5 bases). The V gene lost 8 bases and the J gene lost 2 bases, with 16 bases spanning the gap. Germline-derived CDR1 and CDR2 are MNHNS and SASEGT. CDR3 length: 14 residues. The CDR3 loop reads CASELPGSTYEQYF. The CDR3 DNA sequence: TGTGCCAGCGAGCTTCCAGGGTCGACCTACGAGCAGTACTTC.

A single count supports this clonotype. Here the CDR3 reads CSASAGGTYEQYF. The CDR3 region has the DNA TGCAGTGCTAGTGCGGGAGGGACCTACGAGCAGTACTTC. The V and J genes are TRBV20-1 and TRBJ2-7; 9 bases are shared with TRBD2. J gave up 2 bases and V 3 bases, and 2 bases lay outside the gene matches. Germline CDR1 and CDR2: DFQATT and SNEGSKA (reference sequence). CDR3 length: 13 amino acids.

About this clonotype itself: The germline gene is not matched at one end of the junction; a read error may be the cause. The V and J genes are TRBV28 and TRBJ2-2, with D maybe TRBD2 (5 bases). This CDR3 has 13 residues. Germline CDR1 reads MDHEN; CDR2 reads SYDVKM. CDR3 bases: TGTGCCAGCTCCCCTCTTTCCACCGGGGAGCTGTATTTT. Protein sequence: CASSPLSTGELYF.

Ten or more counts support this clonotype. The V call is TRBV24-1, the J call TRBJ2-2, with 13 bases that match TRBD2. This CDR3 has 20 residues. Germline V gene data show CDR1 as KGHDR and CDR2 as SFDVKD. J was trimmed by 1 base and V by 0 bases; bases with no gene match: 7. DNA for the CDR3: TGTGCCACCAGTGATTTGGCCGGGACTAGCGGGATTAGGAACACCGGGGAGCTGTTTTTT. Its translation: CATSDLAGTSGIRNTGELFF.

This clonotype was detected ten times or more. The gene calls are TRBV28 and TRBJ1-2, with no clear D. This CDR3 contains 15 residues. The V end was cut by 2 bases, the J end by 0 bases, with 10 bases between. Germline lookup yields CDR1 MDHEN and CDR2 SYDVKM. The CDR3 is CASSLDTATNYGYTF. For the CDR3, the DNA is TGTGCCAGCAGTTTAGATACAGCTACTAACTATGGCTACACCTTC.

This clonotype was seen ten or more times. The CDR3 sequence: CASSSGQARTPLHF. The CDR3 DNA is TGTGCCAGCAGTTCGGGACAGGCCCGAACACCCCTCCACTTT. The rearrangement links TRBV6-5 to TRBJ1-6; 8 bases are a match to TRBD1. The germline gives CDR1 MNHEY, CDR2 SVGAGI. V was pared by 4 bases and J by 11 bases, with 7 bases of the junction left unmatched. This CDR3 has 14 residues.

This clonotype was recorded many times. The chain combines TRBV29-1 with TRBJ2-7; maybe TRBD1 (8 bases). Trimming removed 5 bases from V and 3 bases from J, with 14 bases in between. The CDR3 is made up of 13 amino acids. Germline loops: CDR1 SQVTM, CDR2 ANQGSEA. The CDR3 is CSVRTGRDYEQYF. CDR3 bases: TGCAGCGTTCGGACAGGGAGGGACTACGAGCAGTACTTC.

This clonotype was detected many times. The rearrangement uses TRBV2 and TRBJ2-5, with D unresolved. This CDR3 contains 13 residues. V was cut by 4 bases and J by 5 bases, with 11 bases left in between. Germline V gene data show CDR1 as SNHLY and CDR2 as FYNNEI. CDR3 nucleotide sequence: TGTGCCAGCAGTGGATTGTTCTGGGAGACCCAGTACTTC. Encoded protein: CASSGLFWETQYF.

This clonotype was counted ten times or more. V usage is TRBV20-1 and J usage is TRBJ1-5; 7 positions agree with TRBD1. Germline assignment: CDR1 DFQATT and CDR2 SNEGSKA (reference sequence). Losses at the gene ends were 1 base for V and 0 bases for J; bases not matched to a gene: 9. The CDR3 consists of 17 residues. The CDR3 nucleotides are TGCAGTGCTAGAGTTGCGACGACAGGGCTTAGCAATCAGCCCCAGCATTTT. Encoded protein: CSARVATTGLSNQPQHF.

This clonotype was found a few times. Mismatch with germline at one junction end may stem from a read error. This rearrangement joins TRBV6-1 to TRBJ1-2; a weak D match, TRBD1 (5 bases). CDR1 and CDR2 from the germline V gene are MNHNS and SASEGT. The CDR3 runs 15 residues. CDR3 amino acids: CASSGLATANYGYIF. CDR3 sequence (DNA): TGTGCCAGCAGTGGCCTGGCGACAGCTAACTATGGCTACATCTTC.

This clonotype was seen ten or more times. CDR3 region: CASSQDGVYQPQHF. The CDR3 DNA sequence: TGTGCCAGCAGCCAAGACGGGGTTTATCAGCCCCAGCATTTT. V usage is TRBV3-1 and J usage is TRBJ1-5; D gene ambiguous. The CDR3 loop spans 14 amino acids. Germline loops: CDR1 LGHDT, CDR2 YNNKEL (reference sequence). The V end was cut by 0 bases, the J end by 5 bases, with 8 bases between.

The chain joins TRBV2 to TRBJ2-5; the D gene is possibly TRBD1 (5 bases). Germline CDR1 is SNHLY and CDR2 is FYNNEI. The CDR3 runs 14 residues. Deletions cut 6 bases from V and 5 bases from J, with 16 bases between. Written as DNA, the CDR3 is TGTGCCAGCAGCGGCAGGGTGAACGCGGAGACCCAGTACTTC. Its translation: CASSGRVNAETQYF.

This clonotype was recorded at least ten times. The chain links TRBV20-1 to TRBJ2-7; TRBD1 matches at 7 bases. The CDR3 runs 16 residues. After removal of 3 bases from V and 4 bases from J, the junction contained 15 bases not matched to a gene. Looked up from germline, CDR1 is DFQATT and CDR2 is SNEGSKA (reference sequence). The CDR3 DNA follows: TGCAGTGCTAGGGTGTCGGTGACAGGGAACTTGTACGAGCAGTACTTC. It codes for CSARVSVTGNLYEQYF.

This clonotype was detected many times. The genes are TRBV30 and TRBJ1-2; 9 bases are shared with TRBD1. Trimming took 4 bases from V and 4 from J; bases not matched to a gene: 7. The CDR3 has 14 residues. Germline CDR1 is GTSNPN and CDR2 is SVGIG (reference sequence). The chain's CDR3 is CAWTGDRVAYGYTF. The CDR3, as DNA: TGTGCCTGGACAGGGGACAGGGTAGCCTATGGCTACACCTTC.

This clonotype was counted at least ten times. The CDR3 loop is CASSPSRGQRGYTF. The CDR3 region has the DNA TGTGCCAGCAGTCCCTCCAGGGGGCAGCGCGGCTACACCTTC. The chain combines TRBV27 with TRBJ1-2; 8 bases agree with TRBD1. The germline gives CDR1 MNHEY, CDR2 SMNVEV (reference sequence). This CDR3 is built from 14 residues. Trimming at V came to 5 bases and at J to 8 bases, leaving 10 bases not matched to a gene.

This clonotype was recorded many times. This rearrangement joins TRBV30 to TRBJ1-5, with D possibly TRBD1 on 5 matching bases. This CDR3 is built from 14 residues. Germline loops: CDR1 GTSNPN, CDR2 SVGIG (reference sequence). The ends were cut back, 1 base at V and 0 bases at J, with 7 bases in the middle. The CDR3 spells CAWSAGLSNQPQHF. The CDR3 DNA reads TGTGCCTGGAGTGCGGGGCTTAGCAATCAGCCCCAGCATTTT.

This clonotype was seen ten or more times. The rearrangement uses TRBV5-1 and TRBJ2-7, with 7 bases matching TRBD1. CDR3 length: 15 amino acids. Unmatched junction bases numbered 9, after V lost 4 bases and J lost 2 bases. Looked up from germline, CDR1 is SGHRS and CDR2 is YFSETQ. The DNA of the CDR3 is TGCGCCAGCAGCGCGGACCCAGGGACAGCCTACGAGCAGTACTTC. This gives the protein CASSADPGTAYEQYF.

This clonotype was picked up many times. V is TRBV12-3 or TRBV12-4 and J is TRBJ2-7; 10 nucleotides line up with TRBD1. V was clipped by 3 bases and J by 1 base; unmatched bases: 3. The CDR3 is made up of 15 amino acids. In nucleotides, the CDR3 is TGTGCCAGCAGTTTGGGGACAGGGGAATCCTACGAGCAGTACTTC. Translating gives CASSLGTGESYEQYF.

This clonotype was picked up many times. This may be a read error, as it is one base from a much larger clone. This chain joins TRBV5-1 and TRBJ1-2, with D unresolved. Germline V gene data show CDR1 as SGHRS and CDR2 as YFSETQ. The CDR3 length is 14 residues. The CDR3 coding sequence is TGCGCCAGCAGGGCTGATTTGGCTTTCTATGACTACACCTTC. Translated, it gives CASRADLAFYDYTF. Together with reference TRBV5-1 and TRBJ1-2, the CDR3 gives the full variable domain: KAGVTQTPRYLIKTRGQQVTLSCSPISGHRSVSWYQQTPGQGLQFLFEYFSETQRNKGNFPGRFSGRQFSNSRSEMNVSTLELGDSALYLCASRADLAFYDYTFGSGTRLTVV.